A selection of T cell receptor beta chains follows, all from one sample in a study of T cells in Graves' hyperthyroidism and ophthalmopathy. TCRdb analysed the multiplex PCR reads with MiXCR anew, one entry per CDR3 protein. Of around 490,000 distinct CDR3 sequences listed, 15% to 20% are singletons. Material: blood. Source of these receptors: a man aged 40-49 years with Graves' ophthalmopathy. Both conserved end residues are part of each CDR3. The order of the fields is V gene, clone size, J gene, D gene, CDR3 DNA, CDR3 protein. D genes are given only for firm matches. The size field is filled for only some rows; it gives once, few, many or a size class.

v_gene: TRBV28; abundance: many; j_gene: TRBJ1-1; d_gene: NA; CDR3nt: TGTGCCAGCAGGGTCCCATCAGGGGTGAACACTGAAGCTTTCTTT; CDR3aa: CASRVPSGVNTEAFF
v_gene: TRBV3-1; abundance: many; j_gene: TRBJ2-3; d_gene: TRBD2; CDR3nt: TGTGCCAGCGCGACTAGCGGGAGCTCAGATACGCAGTATTTT; CDR3aa: CASATSGSSDTQYF
v_gene: TRBV10-3; abundance: NA; j_gene: TRBJ2-3; d_gene: NA; CDR3nt: TGTGCCATCAGTGAGAGGGCAGGGGAGAGAGATACGCAGTATTTT; CDR3aa: CAISERAGERDTQYF
v_gene: TRBV6-5; abundance: few; j_gene: TRBJ2-7; d_gene: NA; CDR3nt: TGTGCCAGCAGATCCGGCCTTCGGGTTGACGAGCAGTACTTC; CDR3aa: CASRSGLRVDEQYF
v_gene: TRBV5-1; abundance: NA; j_gene: TRBJ1-1; d_gene: NA; CDR3nt: TGCGCCAGCAGCTTGTATATTCAGGGCACTGAAGCTTTCTTT; CDR3aa: CASSLYIQGTEAFF
v_gene: TRBV4-2; abundance: NA; j_gene: TRBJ2-7; d_gene: NA; CDR3nt: TGTGCCAGCAGCCAAGCGGGGTCATCCACCTACGAGCAGTACTTC; CDR3aa: CASSQAGSSTYEQYF
v_gene: TRBV2; abundance: many; j_gene: TRBJ2-2; d_gene: TRBD2; CDR3nt: TGTGCCAGCAGTGACAGACTAGCAAACACCGGGGAGCTGTTTTTT; CDR3aa: CASSDRLANTGELFF
v_gene: TRBV3-1; abundance: NA; j_gene: TRBJ2-5; d_gene: NA; CDR3nt: TGTGCCAGCAGCCTTGGGGAACAGACTCAGGGAGAGACCCAGTACTTC; CDR3aa: CASSLGEQTQGETQYF
v_gene: TRBV19; abundance: NA; j_gene: TRBJ1-5; d_gene: TRBD1; CDR3nt: TGTGCCAGTAGATTGACAGGGCAGGATCAGCCCCAGCATTTT; CDR3aa: CASRLTGQDQPQHF
v_gene: TRBV20-1; abundance: many; j_gene: TRBJ1-2; d_gene: NA; CDR3nt: TGCAGTGCTAGGATGATGGGCCCCGCAGTAAACTATGGCTACACCTTC; CDR3aa: CSARMMGPAVNYGYTF
v_gene: TRBV28; abundance: NA; j_gene: TRBJ1-5; d_gene: TRBD1; CDR3nt: TGTGCCAGCAGTGATACAGGGGGTCCCGATCAGCCCCAGCATTTT; CDR3aa: CASSDTGGPDQPQHF
v_gene: TRBV3-1; abundance: few; j_gene: TRBJ1-2; d_gene: NA; CDR3nt: TGTGCCAGCAGCCATTCGAGTATACCCTATGGCTACACCTTC; CDR3aa: CASSHSSIPYGYTF
v_gene: TRBV2; abundance: many; j_gene: TRBJ1-2; d_gene: NA; CDR3nt: TGTGCCAGCAGTGTTGGGGATAGGGGTTATGGCTACACCTTC; CDR3aa: CASSVGDRGYGYTF
v_gene: TRBV24-1; abundance: few; j_gene: TRBJ2-7; d_gene: NA; CDR3nt: TGTGCCACCACGACTCGCTTCCTGGACAGCTACGAGCAGTACTTC; CDR3aa: CATTTRFLDSYEQYF
v_gene: TRBV6-1; abundance: NA; j_gene: TRBJ1-1; d_gene: TRBD1; CDR3nt: TGTGCCAGCAGTGACCGGAGACAGGGCGGGAACACTGAAGCTTTCTTT; CDR3aa: CASSDRRQGGNTEAFF
v_gene: TRBV6-1; abundance: NA; j_gene: TRBJ2-1; d_gene: NA; CDR3nt: TGTGCCAGCAACCCGAGTGTCTCCTACAATGAGCAGTTCTTC; CDR3aa: CASNPSVSYNEQFF
v_gene: TRBV5-1; abundance: few; j_gene: TRBJ2-5; d_gene: TRBD1; CDR3nt: TGCGCCAGCAGCGAAGGACAGGGTTACGTGGAGGAGACCCAGTACTTC; CDR3aa: CASSEGQGYVEETQYF
v_gene: TRBV9; abundance: NA; j_gene: TRBJ1-2; d_gene: NA; CDR3nt: TGTGCCAGCAGCCCCCGGACTGAAGACTATGGCTACACCTTC; CDR3aa: CASSPRTEDYGYTF
v_gene: TRBV19; abundance: NA; j_gene: TRBJ1-1; d_gene: NA; CDR3nt: TGTGCCAGTAGTATCAAGCCGGGGATGTGGGCCCCGAACACTGAAGCTTTCTTT; CDR3aa: CASSIKPGMWAPNTEAFF
v_gene: TRBV9; abundance: NA; j_gene: TRBJ2-3; d_gene: TRBD2; CDR3nt: TGTGCCAGCAGTCGGAGGTTCGCGACTAGCGGGAGGATAAGCACAGATACGCAGTATTTT; CDR3aa: CASSRRFATSGRISTDTQYF
v_gene: TRBV6-2/TRBV6-3; abundance: NA; j_gene: TRBJ2-5; d_gene: NA; CDR3nt: TGTGCCAGCAGTTACTCGTCTGCGTACCAAGAGACCCAGTACTTC; CDR3aa: CASSYSSAYQETQYF
v_gene: TRBV30; abundance: many; j_gene: TRBJ2-5; d_gene: TRBD1; CDR3nt: TGTGCCTGGGGGACAGGGAGCACGGAGACCCAGTACTTC; CDR3aa: CAWGTGSTETQYF
v_gene: TRBV2; abundance: many; j_gene: TRBJ1-6; d_gene: NA; CDR3nt: TGTGCCAGCAGTGAAGCGGCGGGGGCGGGCTCACCCCTCCACTTT; CDR3aa: CASSEAAGAGSPLHF
v_gene: TRBV3-1; abundance: few; j_gene: TRBJ2-1; d_gene: NA; CDR3nt: TGTGCCAGCAGCCAAGTGGTCAGGCCCCAGGAGGGTAGGTTCTTC; CDR3aa: CASSQVVRPQEGRFF
v_gene: TRBV6-1; abundance: NA; j_gene: TRBJ1-2; d_gene: NA; CDR3nt: TGTGCCAGCAGTGAGGGACACATTATCTATGGCTACACCTTC; CDR3aa: CASSEGHIIYGYTF
v_gene: TRBV28; abundance: NA; j_gene: TRBJ1-2; d_gene: NA; CDR3nt: TGTGCCAGCAGCTTCCTACTCAAGTTGGGCTACACCTTC; CDR3aa: CASSFLLKLGYTF
v_gene: TRBV7-6; abundance: many; j_gene: TRBJ2-3; d_gene: NA; CDR3nt: TGTGCCAGCAGCCATCGACTGGGGGATACGCAGTATTTT; CDR3aa: CASSHRLGDTQYF
v_gene: TRBV2; abundance: NA; j_gene: TRBJ2-1; d_gene: NA; CDR3nt: TGTGCCAACAAGTGGGGCAATGAGCAGTTCTTC; CDR3aa: CANKWGNEQFF
v_gene: TRBV18; abundance: few; j_gene: TRBJ2-1; d_gene: TRBD1; CDR3nt: TGTGCCAGCTCACTCCAGGGACAGGGGAGGAGGGAGCAGTTCTTC; CDR3aa: CASSLQGQGRREQFF
v_gene: TRBV28; abundance: NA; j_gene: TRBJ2-5; d_gene: NA; CDR3nt: TGTGCCAGCAGTTTTGGAGGGAGAACAGCGGGAGAGACCCAGTACTTC; CDR3aa: CASSFGGRTAGETQYF
v_gene: TRBV11-2; abundance: many; j_gene: TRBJ2-1; d_gene: NA; CDR3nt: TGTGCCAGCAGCCAACGGACAGATCGGGATGAGCAGTTCTTC; CDR3aa: CASSQRTDRDEQFF
v_gene: TRBV5-6; abundance: NA; j_gene: TRBJ2-5; d_gene: NA; CDR3nt: TGTGCCAGCAGCTTGGCGACAGGAGGTATGGGGACCCAGTACTTC; CDR3aa: CASSLATGGMGTQYF
v_gene: TRBV5-1; abundance: many; j_gene: TRBJ1-1; d_gene: NA; CDR3nt: TGCGCCAGCAGACTGGGGAGTGGTTATGCTGAAGCTTTCTTT; CDR3aa: CASRLGSGYAEAFF
v_gene: TRBV2; abundance: many; j_gene: TRBJ1-5; d_gene: TRBD1; CDR3nt: TGTGCCAGCAATGAGGGACAGAGCAATCAGCCCCAGCATTTT; CDR3aa: CASNEGQSNQPQHF
v_gene: TRBV5-1; abundance: few; j_gene: TRBJ2-3; d_gene: NA; CDR3nt: TGCGCCAGCAGCTTGTCCCCAGGGTACACAGATACGCAGTATTTT; CDR3aa: CASSLSPGYTDTQYF
v_gene: TRBV12-3/TRBV12-4; abundance: NA; j_gene: TRBJ2-1; d_gene: TRBD2; CDR3nt: TGTGCCAGCACCGTGGTAAGGGGACTAGCGGAACTCAATGAGCAGTTCTTC; CDR3aa: CASTVVRGLAELNEQFF
v_gene: TRBV5-1; abundance: few; j_gene: TRBJ1-6; d_gene: TRBD1; CDR3nt: TGCGCCAGCAGCTACACAGGGGGGACAAATTCACCCCTCCACTTT; CDR3aa: CASSYTGGTNSPLHF
v_gene: TRBV12-3/TRBV12-4; abundance: few; j_gene: TRBJ2-7; d_gene: NA; CDR3nt: TGTGCCAGCAGACGTACTACAGACGAGCAGTACTTC; CDR3aa: CASRRTTDEQYF